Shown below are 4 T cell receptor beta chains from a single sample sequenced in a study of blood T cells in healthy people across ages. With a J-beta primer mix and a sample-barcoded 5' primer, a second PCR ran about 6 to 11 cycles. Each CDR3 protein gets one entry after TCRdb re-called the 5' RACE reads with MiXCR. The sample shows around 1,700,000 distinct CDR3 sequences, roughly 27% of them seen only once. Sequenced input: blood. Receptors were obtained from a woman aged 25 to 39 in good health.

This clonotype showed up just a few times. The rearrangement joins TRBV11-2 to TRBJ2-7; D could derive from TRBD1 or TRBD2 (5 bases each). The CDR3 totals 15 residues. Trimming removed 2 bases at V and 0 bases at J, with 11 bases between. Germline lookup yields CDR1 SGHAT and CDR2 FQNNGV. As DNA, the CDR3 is TGTGCCAGCAGCTTATCCGGGACCTACTCCTACGAGCAGTACTTC. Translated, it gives CASSLSGTYSYEQYF.

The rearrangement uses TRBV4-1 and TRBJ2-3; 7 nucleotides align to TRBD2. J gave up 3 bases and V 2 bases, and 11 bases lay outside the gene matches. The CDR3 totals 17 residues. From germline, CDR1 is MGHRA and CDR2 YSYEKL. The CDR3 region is CASSQFSRGGRTDTQYF. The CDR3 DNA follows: TGCGCCAGCAGCCAATTTTCTAGAGGCGGGAGAACAGATACGCAGTATTTT.

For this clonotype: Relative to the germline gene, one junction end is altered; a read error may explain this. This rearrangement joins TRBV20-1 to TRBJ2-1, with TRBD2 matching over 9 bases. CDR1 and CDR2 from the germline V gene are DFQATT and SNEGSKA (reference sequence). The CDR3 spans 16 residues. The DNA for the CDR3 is TGCAGTGCCCCAAGTCGGCTAGCGGGGTCCTACAATGAGCAGGTCTTC. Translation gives CSAPSRLAGSYNEQVF.

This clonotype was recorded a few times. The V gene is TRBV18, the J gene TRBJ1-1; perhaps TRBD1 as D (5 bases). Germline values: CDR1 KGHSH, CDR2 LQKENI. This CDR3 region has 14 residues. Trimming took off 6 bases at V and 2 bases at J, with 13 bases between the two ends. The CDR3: CASSPTQGNTEAFF. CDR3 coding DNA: TGTGCCAGCTCCCCCACCCAGGGAAACACTGAAGCTTTCTTT. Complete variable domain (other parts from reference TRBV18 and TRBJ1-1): NAGVMQNPRHLVRRRGQEARLRCSPMKGHSHVYWYRQLPEEGLKFMVYLQKENIIDESGMPKERFSAEFPKEGPSILRIQQVVRGDSAAYFCASSPTQGNTEAFFGQGTRLTVV.